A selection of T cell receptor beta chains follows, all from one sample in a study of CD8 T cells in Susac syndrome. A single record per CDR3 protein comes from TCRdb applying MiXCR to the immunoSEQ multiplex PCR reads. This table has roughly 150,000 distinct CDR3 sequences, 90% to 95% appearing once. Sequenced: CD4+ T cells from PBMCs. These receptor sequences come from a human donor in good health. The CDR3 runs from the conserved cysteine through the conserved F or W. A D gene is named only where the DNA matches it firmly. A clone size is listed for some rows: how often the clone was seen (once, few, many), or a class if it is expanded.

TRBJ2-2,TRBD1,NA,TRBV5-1,TGCGCCAGCAGCCTTTTACAGGGGTCCGGGGAGCTGTTTTTT,CASSLLQGSGELFF
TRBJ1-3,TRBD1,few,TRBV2,TGTGCCAGCAGTCGGGACAGCTCTGGAAACACCATATATTTT,CASSRDSSGNTIYF
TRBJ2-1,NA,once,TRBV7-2,TGTGCCAGCAGCTTAGGGTCTGCCAGCTCCTACAATGAGCAGTTCTTC,CASSLGSASSYNEQFF
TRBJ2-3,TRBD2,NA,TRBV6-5,TGTGCCAGCAGTTACGGCGGTGCGGGAGGAGGCACAGATACGCAGTATTTT,CASSYGGAGGGTDTQYF
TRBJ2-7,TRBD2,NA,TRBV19,TGTGCCAGTAGTACCCGGACTAGCGGGGTCCTATCAGGCGAGCAGTACTTC,CASSTRTSGVLSGEQYF
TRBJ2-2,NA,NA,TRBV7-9,TGTGCCGAGGCCGTAGGGGAGTCGAACACCGGGGAGCTGTTTTTT,CAEAVGESNTGELFF
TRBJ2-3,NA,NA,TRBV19,TGTGCCAGTAGTATAGGGATAGTTCCTAGCACAGATACGCAGTATTTT,CASSIGIVPSTDTQYF
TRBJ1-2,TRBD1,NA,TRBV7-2,TGTGCCAGCAGCCGGACAGGGGCTAGTAACTATGGCTACACCTTC,CASSRTGASNYGYTF
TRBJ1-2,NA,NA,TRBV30,TGTGCCTGGAGTGTCGGGGGATGGACCTATGGCTACACCTTC,CAWSVGGWTYGYTF
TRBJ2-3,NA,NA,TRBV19,TGTGCCAGTCAAGAGAACAGTGGTTCAGATACGCAGTATTTT,CASQENSGSDTQYF
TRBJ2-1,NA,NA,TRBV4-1,TGCGCCAGCAGCCAAGATATGGGGCATGCGGGGAATGAGCAGTTCTTC,CASSQDMGHAGNEQFF
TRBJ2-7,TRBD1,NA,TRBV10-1,TGCGCCAGCAGACCCGGGACAGGTGGCCACGAGCAGTACTTC,CASRPGTGGHEQYF
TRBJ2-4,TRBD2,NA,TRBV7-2,TGTGCCAGCAGCTCGGGACTAGCGGGGGGGCCGGCCAAAAACATTCAGTACTTC,CASSSGLAGGPAKNIQYF
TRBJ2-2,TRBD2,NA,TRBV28,TGTGCCAGCAGTTCGCCCTCAGCGGGACCCACCGGGGAGCTGTTTTTT,CASSSPSAGPTGELFF
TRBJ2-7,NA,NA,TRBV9,TGTGCCAGCAGCGTAGATCCTAGCGTGACCTACGAGCAGTACTTC,CASSVDPSVTYEQYF
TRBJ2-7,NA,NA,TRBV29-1,TGCAGCGCCACCGTGGACTCCTACGAGCAGTACTTC,CSATVDSYEQYF
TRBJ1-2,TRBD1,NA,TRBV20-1,TGCAGTGCTAGCCCCCAGGGGGCCTATGGCTACACCTTC,CSASPQGAYGYTF
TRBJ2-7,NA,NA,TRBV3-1,TGTGCCAGCAGCCCCTGGGACGGGGGCCACGAGCAGTACTTC,CASSPWDGGHEQYF
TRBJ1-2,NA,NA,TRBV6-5,TGTGCCAGCAGTTACAATCAGGAACCATATGGCTACACCTTC,CASSYNQEPYGYTF
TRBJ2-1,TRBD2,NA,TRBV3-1,TGTGCCAGCACCCAGGGACTAGCGGGTTCTTCCTACAATGAGCAGTTCTTC,CASTQGLAGSSYNEQFF
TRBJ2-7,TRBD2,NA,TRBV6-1,TGTGCCAGCAGTGAAGGCCCAGCGGGGTCCTACGAGCAGTACTTC,CASSEGPAGSYEQYF
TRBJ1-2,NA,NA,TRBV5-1,TGCGCCAGCAGCTTCTCAGGGGATGGCTACACCTTC,CASSFSGDGYTF
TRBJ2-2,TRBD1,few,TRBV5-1,TGCGCCAGCAGCGACCGGACAGGGAACACCGGGGAGCTGTTTTTT,CASSDRTGNTGELFF
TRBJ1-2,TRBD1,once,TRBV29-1,TGCAGCGTTGGGCAAGCCTCGACAGGGGGCGTGGCTGGCTACACCTTC,CSVGQASTGGVAGYTF
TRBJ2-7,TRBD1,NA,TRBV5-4,TGTGCCAGCAGCTTTACAGGGGGGAACTACGAGCAGTACTTC,CASSFTGGNYEQYF
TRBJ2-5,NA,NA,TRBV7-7,TGTGCTAGCAGCTTAGAGGAGGCGTACCAAGAGACCCAGTACTTC,CASSLEEAYQETQYF
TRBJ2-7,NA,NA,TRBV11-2,TGTGCCAGCAGCTTATCTGCGTGGAATTACGAGCAGTACTTC,CASSLSAWNYEQYF
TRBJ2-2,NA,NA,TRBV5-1,TGCGCCAGCAGCCCGGGACAGGGACTAGCGCTCACCGGGGAGCTGTTTTTT,CASSPGQGLALTGELFF
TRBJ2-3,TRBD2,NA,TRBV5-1,TGCGCCAGCAGCTTGTCCTTGACTAGCTACAAGGATACGCAGTATTTT,CASSLSLTSYKDTQYF
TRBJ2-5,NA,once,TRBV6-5,TGTGCCAGCAGCCACGGGCTATCCCAAGAGACCCAGTACTTC,CASSHGLSQETQYF
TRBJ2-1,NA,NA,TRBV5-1,TGCGCCAGCAGCTTCGATTACAATGAGCAGTTCTTC,CASSFDYNEQFF
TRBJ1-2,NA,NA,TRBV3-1,TGTGCCAGCAGCCAAGATCTGGGTTATGGCTACACCTTC,CASSQDLGYGYTF
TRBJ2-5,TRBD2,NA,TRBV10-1,TGCGCCAGCAGTGAGCGGGAGGGCCGATGGCAAGAGACCCAGTACTTC,CASSEREGRWQETQYF
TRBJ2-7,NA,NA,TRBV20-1,TGCAGTGCTAGGGAGGAGGAGCAGTACTTC,CSAREEEQYF
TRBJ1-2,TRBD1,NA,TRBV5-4,TGTGCCAGCAGCTTGGGGCAGGGACAGCCGAGCTACACCTTC,CASSLGQGQPSYTF
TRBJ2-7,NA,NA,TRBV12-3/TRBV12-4,TGTGCCAGCAGTCCCAACTCAAACGAGCAGTACTTC,CASSPNSNEQYF
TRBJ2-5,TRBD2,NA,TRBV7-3,TGTGCCAGCAGCTCCTCCGGGACTATGGGGACCCAGTACTTC,CASSSSGTMGTQYF
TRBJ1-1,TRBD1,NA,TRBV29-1,TGCAGCGTGACCGGGACAGCGAACACTGAAGCTTTCTTT,CSVTGTANTEAFF
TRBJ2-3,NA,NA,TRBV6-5,TGTGCCAGCAGTTACGACAACACAGATACGCAGTATTTT,CASSYDNTDTQYF
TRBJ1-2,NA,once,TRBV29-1,TGCAGCGTGACAGGAATCTACGGCTATGGCTACACCTTC,CSVTGIYGYGYTF
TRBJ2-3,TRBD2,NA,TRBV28,TGTGCCAGCAGGACCGGGACTAGAGACACAGATACGCAGTATTTT,CASRTGTRDTDTQYF
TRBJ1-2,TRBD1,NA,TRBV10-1,TGCGCCAGCAGTGAGGAACAGGGGTCCGGCTACACCTTC,CASSEEQGSGYTF
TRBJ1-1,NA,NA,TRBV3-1,TGTGCCAGCAGCCAGTACAATTTCAACACTGAAGCTTTCTTT,CASSQYNFNTEAFF
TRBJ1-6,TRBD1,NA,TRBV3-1,TGTGCCAGCAGCCCTGGAGGACAGGGACAGGGTTCACCCCTCCACTTT,CASSPGGQGQGSPLHF
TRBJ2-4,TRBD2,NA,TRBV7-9,TGTGCCAGCAGCCCGAGCGGGAGGGGGTCCAAAAACATTCAGTACTTC,CASSPSGRGSKNIQYF
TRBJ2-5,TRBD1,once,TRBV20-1,TGCAGTGCTAGGGCAGGGGGCCGAGAGACCCAGTACTTC,CSARAGGRETQYF
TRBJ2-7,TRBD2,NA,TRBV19,TGTGCCAGCACCCTGAATCGGGGGGGTGAGCAGTACTTC,CASTLNRGGEQYF
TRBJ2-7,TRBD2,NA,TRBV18,TGTGCCAGCTCACTACCAATTGGGACTAGCGGGAGTTACGAGCAGTACTTC,CASSLPIGTSGSYEQYF
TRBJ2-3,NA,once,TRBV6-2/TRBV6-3,TGTGCCAGCAGTTACATAGATACGCAGTATTTT,CASSYIDTQYF
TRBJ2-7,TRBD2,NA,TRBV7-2,TGTGCCAGCAGCTTAGCGTCGACTAGCGGGAGCTACGAGCAGTACTTC,CASSLASTSGSYEQYF
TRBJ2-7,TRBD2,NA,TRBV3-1,TGTGCCAGCACCAGGACTAGCGGGAGTCTTGAGCAGTACTTC,CASTRTSGSLEQYF
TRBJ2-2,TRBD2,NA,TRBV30,TGTGCCTGGAGTGCCCCGGGACTAGCGGGGGGAGGCACCGGGGAGCTGTTTTTT,CAWSAPGLAGGGTGELFF
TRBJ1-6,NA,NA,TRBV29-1,TGCAGCGTTGAAGGGTCTGGTGGATCACCCCTCCACTTT,CSVEGSGGSPLHF
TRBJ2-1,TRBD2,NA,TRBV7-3,TGTGCCAGCAGCTTAACGGGGCTAGCGGGGCATGAGCAGTTCTTC,CASSLTGLAGHEQFF